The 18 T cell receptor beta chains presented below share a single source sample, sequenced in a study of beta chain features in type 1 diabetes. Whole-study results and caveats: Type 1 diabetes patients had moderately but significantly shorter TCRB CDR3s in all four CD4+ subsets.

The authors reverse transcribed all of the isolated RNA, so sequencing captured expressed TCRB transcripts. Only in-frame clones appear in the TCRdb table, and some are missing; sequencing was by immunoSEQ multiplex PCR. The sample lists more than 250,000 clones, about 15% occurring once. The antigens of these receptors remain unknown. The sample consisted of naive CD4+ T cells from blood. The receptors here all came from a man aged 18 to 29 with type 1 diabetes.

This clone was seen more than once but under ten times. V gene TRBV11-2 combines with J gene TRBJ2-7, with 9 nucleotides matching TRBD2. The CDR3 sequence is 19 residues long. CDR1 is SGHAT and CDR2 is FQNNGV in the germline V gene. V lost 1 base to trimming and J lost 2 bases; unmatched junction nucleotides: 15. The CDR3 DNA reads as TGTGCCAGCAGCTTAGTTTACCGTCTAGCGGGGCCGATTACCTACGAGCAGTACTTC. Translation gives CASSLVYRLAGPITYEQYF.

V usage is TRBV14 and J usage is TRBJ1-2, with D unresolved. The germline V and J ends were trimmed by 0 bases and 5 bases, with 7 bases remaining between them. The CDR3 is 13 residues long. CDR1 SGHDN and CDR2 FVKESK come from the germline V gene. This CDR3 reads CASSQDGLYGYTF. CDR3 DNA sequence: TGTGCCAGCAGCCAAGACGGTCTATATGGCTACACCTTC.

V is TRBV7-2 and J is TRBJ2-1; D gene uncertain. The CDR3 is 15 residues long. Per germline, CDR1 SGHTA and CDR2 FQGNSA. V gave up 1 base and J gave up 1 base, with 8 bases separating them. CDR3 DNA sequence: TGTGCCAGCAGCTTAGGAACGGTATCCTACAATGAGCAGTTCTTC. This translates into CASSLGTVSYNEQFF. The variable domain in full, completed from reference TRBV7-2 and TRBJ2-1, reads GAGVSQSPSNKVTEKGKDVELRCDPISGHTALYWYRQSLGQGLEFLIYFQGNSAPDKSGLPSDRFSAERTGGSVSTLTIQRTQQEDSAVYLCASSLGTVSYNEQFFGPGTRLTVL.

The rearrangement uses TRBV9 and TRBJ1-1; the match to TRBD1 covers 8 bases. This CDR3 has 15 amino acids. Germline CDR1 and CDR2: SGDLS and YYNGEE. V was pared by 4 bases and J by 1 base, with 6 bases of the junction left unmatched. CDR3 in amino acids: CASSPRTGTNTEAFF. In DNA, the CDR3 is TGTGCCAGCAGCCCCCGGACAGGGACGAACACTGAAGCTTTCTTT.

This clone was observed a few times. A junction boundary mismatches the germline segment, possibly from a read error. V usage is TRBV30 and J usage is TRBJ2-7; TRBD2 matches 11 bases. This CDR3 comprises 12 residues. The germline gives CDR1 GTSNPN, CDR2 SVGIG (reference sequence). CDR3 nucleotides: TGTGCCTGGAGTGCACTAGCGGGGGTGGCGCACTTC. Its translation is CAWSALAGVAHF.

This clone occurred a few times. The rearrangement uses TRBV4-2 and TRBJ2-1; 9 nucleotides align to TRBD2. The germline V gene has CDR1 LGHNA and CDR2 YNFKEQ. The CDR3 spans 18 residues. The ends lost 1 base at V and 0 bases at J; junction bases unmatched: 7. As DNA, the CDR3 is TGTGCCAGCAGCCAAGCGCTACTAGCGGGTGACTCCTACAATGAGCAGTTCTTC. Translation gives CASSQALLAGDSYNEQFF.

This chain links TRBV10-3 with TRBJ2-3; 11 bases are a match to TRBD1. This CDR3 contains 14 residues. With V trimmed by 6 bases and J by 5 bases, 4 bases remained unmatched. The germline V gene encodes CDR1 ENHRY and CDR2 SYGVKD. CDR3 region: CAIRGQGAEDTQYF. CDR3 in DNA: TGTGCCATCAGAGGACAGGGGGCGGAAGATACGCAGTATTTT.

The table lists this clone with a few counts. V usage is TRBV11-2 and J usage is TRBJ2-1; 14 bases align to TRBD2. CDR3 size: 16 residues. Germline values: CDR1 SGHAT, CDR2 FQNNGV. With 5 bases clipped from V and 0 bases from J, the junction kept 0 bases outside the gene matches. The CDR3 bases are TGTGCCAGCAGCGGGACTAGCGGGAGCTCCTACAATGAGCAGTTCTTC. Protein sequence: CASSGTSGSSYNEQFF. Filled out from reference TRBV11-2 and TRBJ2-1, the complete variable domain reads EAGVAQSPRYKIIEKRQSVAFWCNPISGHATLYWYQQILGQGPKLLIQFQNNGVVDDSQLPKDRFSAERLKGVDSTLKIQPAKLEDSAVYLCASSGTSGSSYNEQFFGPGTRLTVL.

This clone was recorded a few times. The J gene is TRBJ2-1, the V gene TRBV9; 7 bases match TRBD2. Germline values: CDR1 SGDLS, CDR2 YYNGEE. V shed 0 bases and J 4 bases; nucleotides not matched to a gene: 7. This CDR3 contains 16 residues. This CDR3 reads CASSVGGAGLYNEQFF. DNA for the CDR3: TGTGCCAGCAGCGTAGGAGGAGCGGGACTTTACAATGAGCAGTTCTTC.

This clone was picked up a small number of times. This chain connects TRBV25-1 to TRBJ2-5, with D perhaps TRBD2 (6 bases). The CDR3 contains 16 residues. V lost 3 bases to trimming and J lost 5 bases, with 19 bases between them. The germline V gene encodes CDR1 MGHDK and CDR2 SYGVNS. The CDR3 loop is CASSDGSTRGDETQYF. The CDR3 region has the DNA TGTGCCAGCAGTGACGGGTCGACTAGGGGTGACGAGACCCAGTACTTC. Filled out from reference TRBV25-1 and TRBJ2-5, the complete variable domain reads EADIYQTPRYLVIGTGKKITLECSQTMGHDKMYWYQQDPGMELHLIHYSYGVNSTEKGDLSSESTVSRIRTEHFPLTLESARPSHTSQYLCASSDGSTRGDETQYFGPGTRLLVL.

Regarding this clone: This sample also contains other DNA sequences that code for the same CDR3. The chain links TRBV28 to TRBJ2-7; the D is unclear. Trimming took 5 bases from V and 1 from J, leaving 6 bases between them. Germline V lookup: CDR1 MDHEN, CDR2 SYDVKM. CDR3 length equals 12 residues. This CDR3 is CASSLLSYEQYF. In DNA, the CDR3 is TGTGCCAGCAGTCTCTTATCCTACGAGCAGTACTTC.

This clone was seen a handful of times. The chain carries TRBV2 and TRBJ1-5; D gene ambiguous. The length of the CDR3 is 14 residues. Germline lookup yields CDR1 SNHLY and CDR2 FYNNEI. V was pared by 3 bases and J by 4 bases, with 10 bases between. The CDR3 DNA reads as TGTGCCAGCAGTGACCTCAGCGTTAATCAGCCCCAGCATTTT. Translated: CASSDLSVNQPQHF.

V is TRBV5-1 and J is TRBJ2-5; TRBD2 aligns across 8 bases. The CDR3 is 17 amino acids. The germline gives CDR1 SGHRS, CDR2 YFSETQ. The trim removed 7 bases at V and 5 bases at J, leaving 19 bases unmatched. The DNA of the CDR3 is TGCGCCAGCTCGATGCTTGGGCTGGCGGGAGGCCGGGAGACCCAGTACTTC. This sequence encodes CASSMLGLAGGRETQYF.

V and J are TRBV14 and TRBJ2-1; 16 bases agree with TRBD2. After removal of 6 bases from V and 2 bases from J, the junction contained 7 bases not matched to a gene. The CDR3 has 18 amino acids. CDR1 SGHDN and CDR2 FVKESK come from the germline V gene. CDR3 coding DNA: TGTGCCAGCAGACGAGCTGGGACTAGCGGGGGGGCCTACAATGAGCAGTTCTTC. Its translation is CASRRAGTSGGAYNEQFF.

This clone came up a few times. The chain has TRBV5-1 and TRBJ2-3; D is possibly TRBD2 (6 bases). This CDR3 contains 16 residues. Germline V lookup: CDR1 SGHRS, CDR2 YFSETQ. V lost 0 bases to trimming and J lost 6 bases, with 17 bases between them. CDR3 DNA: TGCGCCAGCAGCTTGGCGGTACAGCGGGTGACGGATACGCAGTATTTT. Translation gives CASSLAVQRVTDTQYF.

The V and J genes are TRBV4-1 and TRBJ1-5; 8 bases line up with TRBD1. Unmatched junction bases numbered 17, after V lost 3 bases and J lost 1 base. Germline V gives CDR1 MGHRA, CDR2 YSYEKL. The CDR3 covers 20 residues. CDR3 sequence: CASSQAGLRQGRGSNQPQHF. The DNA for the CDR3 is TGCGCCAGCAGCCAGGCTGGCCTACGACAGGGGAGGGGGAGCAATCAGCCCCAGCATTTT.

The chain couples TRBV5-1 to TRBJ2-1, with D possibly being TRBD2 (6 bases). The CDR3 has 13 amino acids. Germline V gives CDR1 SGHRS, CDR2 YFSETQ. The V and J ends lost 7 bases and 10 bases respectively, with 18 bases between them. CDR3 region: CASGWDSPREQFF. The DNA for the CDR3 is TGCGCCAGCGGTTGGGACTCCCCACGGGAGCAGTTCTTC.

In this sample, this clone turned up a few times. The CDR3 here is CASSSREGYEQYF. As DNA, the CDR3 is TGCGCCAGCAGCTCCCGGGAGGGTTACGAGCAGTACTTC. The chain carries TRBV5-1 and TRBJ2-7; TRBD2 matches at 8 bases. With V trimmed by 3 bases and J by 4 bases, 3 bases remained unmatched. The CDR3 sequence is 13 residues long. The germline gives CDR1 SGHRS, CDR2 YFSETQ. Variable domain in full (rest from reference TRBV5-1 and TRBJ2-7): KAGVTQTPRYLIKTRGQQVTLSCSPISGHRSVSWYQQTPGQGLQFLFEYFSETQRNKGNFPGRFSGRQFSNSRSEMNVSTLELGDSALYLCASSSREGYEQYFGPGTRLTVT.